This entry lists 25 T cell receptor beta chains sequenced from one sample in a study of blood T cell repertoires in COVID-19. Repertoires were generated with immunoSEQ multiplex PCR, while TCRdb's copy carries only in-frame clones and drops some. In the table there are 280,000 or so clones, over 85% of which are singletons. Sequencing used PBMCs or T cells enriched from blood (not recorded which). The receptor source for this set is a woman in her forties or fifties who had been exposed to COVID-19.

J is TRBJ2-2 and V is TRBV29-1; 10 nucleotides line up with TRBD1. CDR3 size: 14 residues. V gave up 6 bases and J gave up 3 bases; unmatched junction bases: 4. Germline assignment: CDR1 SQVTM and CDR2 ANQGSEA. CDR3 sequence reads: CSVGQGGYTGELFF. The CDR3 region has the DNA TGCAGCGTAGGACAGGGGGGGTACACCGGGGAGCTGTTTTTT.

The chain couples TRBV25-1 to TRBJ2-7; 7 bases fit TRBD1. The length of the CDR3 is 14 residues. The trim removed 7 bases at V and 5 bases at J, leaving 11 bases unmatched. Germline V gives CDR1 MGHDK, CDR2 SYGVNS. The CDR3 is CASIQTGINHEQYF. CDR3 DNA sequence: TGTGCCAGCATCCAGACAGGGATTAACCACGAGCAGTACTTC.

The chain recombines TRBV9 with TRBJ2-7; a possible D gene is TRBD1 (6 bases). Germline loops: CDR1 SGDLS, CDR2 YYNGEE. The CDR3 has 16 amino acids. Trimming left V 4 bases short and J 0 bases short, with 17 bases between. CDR3: CASSPWDIQSSYEQYF. The CDR3 DNA reads TGTGCCAGCAGCCCTTGGGACATTCAGAGCTCCTACGAGCAGTACTTC.

V and J are TRBV29-1 and TRBJ2-2; TRBD2 matches 12 bases. After removal of 4 bases from V and 6 bases from J, the junction contained 6 bases not matched to a gene. This CDR3 is built from 15 residues. Germline-derived CDR1 and CDR2 are SQVTM and ANQGSEA. CDR3 residues: CSVVQASGGAGELFF. The CDR3 DNA reads as TGCAGCGTTGTCCAAGCTAGCGGGGGGGCCGGGGAGCTGTTTTTT.

V and J are TRBV19 and TRBJ2-5; D may be TRBD1 (6 bases). Germline CDR1 and CDR2: LNHDA and SQIVND (reference sequence). This CDR3 region has 14 residues. Trimming removed 5 bases from V and 4 bases from J, with 14 bases in between. CDR3: CASSVQGFRETQYF. CDR3 DNA: TGTGCCAGTAGTGTACAGGGTTTTCGAGAGACCCAGTACTTC.

The V and J genes are TRBV7-8 and TRBJ2-7; TRBD2 is a possible D gene (5 bases). The CDR3 runs to 13 residues. V was shortened by 7 bases and J by 5 bases, with 15 bases between the two germline ends. Germline CDR1 is SGHVS and CDR2 is FQNEAQ. The CDR3 DNA reads as TGTGCCAGCACCAATCCAGGACTGGACGAGCAGTACTTC. It yields the protein CASTNPGLDEQYF.

This chain joins TRBV20-1 and TRBJ2-1, with 10 bases identical to TRBD2. The CDR3 totals 16 residues. The V and J ends lost 3 bases and 3 bases, in that order; junction bases with no gene match: 8. Germline assignment: CDR1 DFQATT and CDR2 SNEGSKA (reference sequence). The CDR3 spells CSASRRSGGDYNEQFF. DNA for the CDR3: TGCAGTGCTAGTCGGCGCAGCGGGGGGGACTACAATGAGCAGTTCTTC.

V and J are TRBV7-2 and TRBJ1-5, with TRBD1 identical over 8 bases. Germline CDR1 and CDR2: SGHTA and FQGNSA. The ends lost 4 bases at V and 5 bases at J; junction bases unmatched: 7. The CDR3 totals 15 residues. This CDR3 is CASSSRQGAYQPQHF. CDR3 DNA sequence: TGTGCCAGCAGCTCTAGGCAGGGGGCCTATCAGCCCCAGCATTTT.

The chain combines TRBV10-3 with TRBJ1-4, with TRBD1 matching 8 bases. The CDR3 loop spans 14 amino acids. J was trimmed by 4 bases and V by 6 bases; bases with no gene match: 4. Germline CDR1 and CDR2: ENHRY and SYGVKD. CDR3 sequence reads: CAIRSGQVNEKLFF. The CDR3 bases are TGTGCCATCAGGTCGGGACAGGTTAATGAAAAACTGTTTTTT.

This sequence joins TRBV29-1 and TRBJ1-2, with TRBD1 identical over 7 bases. The CDR3 runs 17 residues. V lost 4 bases and J lost 4; bases outside the gene matches: 18. The germline gives CDR1 SQVTM, CDR2 ANQGSEA. The CDR3: CSVVGERDSPNAYGYTF. The CDR3 coding sequence is TGCAGCGTTGTCGGCGAGAGGGACAGCCCAAACGCCTATGGCTACACCTTC. The entire variable domain, with the rest obtained from reference TRBV29-1 and TRBJ1-2, is as follows: SAVISQKPSRDICQRGTSLTIQCQVDSQVTMMFWYRQQPGQSLTLIATANQGSEATYESGFVIDKFPISRPNLTFSTLTVSNMSPEDSSIYLCSVVGERDSPNAYGYTFGSGTRLTVV.

This rearrangement joins TRBV14 to TRBJ1-6; D ambiguous. The CDR3 is 15 amino acids. The germline gives CDR1 SGHDN, CDR2 FVKESK. Between the trimmed V and J ends, which lost 4 bases and 9 bases, there was a span of 16 bases. CDR3 amino acids: CASSRSQLGGSPLHF. DNA for the CDR3: TGTGCCAGCAGCCGAAGCCAATTAGGAGGTTCACCCCTCCACTTT.

The CDR3 loop is CASSPRDRGLTNEKLFF. The CDR3 region has the DNA TGTGCCAGCAGCCCGCGGGACAGGGGGCTCACTAATGAAAAACTGTTTTTT. V and J are TRBV3-1 (or the pseudogene TRBV3-2) and TRBJ1-4; 12 bases match TRBD1. V dropped 4 bases and J dropped 2; count of bases not matched to a gene: 5. The CDR3 length is 17 residues. Germline V gives CDR1 LGHDT, CDR2 YNNKEL (reference sequence).

V is TRBV29-1 and J is TRBJ2-5, with D possibly matching TRBD1 (5 bases). The ends were cut back, 4 bases at V and 4 bases at J, with 10 bases in the middle. The V gene's germline CDR1 is SQVTM and CDR2 ANQGSEA. The CDR3 is 12 amino acids. CDR3 residues: CSVVLTAETQYF. The CDR3 coding sequence is TGCAGCGTTGTTTTGACAGCAGAGACCCAGTACTTC.

The rearrangement links TRBV2 to TRBJ2-5; a weak D match, TRBD1 (5 bases). The V gene lost 8 bases and the J gene lost 1 base, with 14 bases spanning the gap. From germline, CDR1 is SNHLY and CDR2 FYNNEI. This CDR3 has 14 residues. CDR3 DNA: TGTGCCAGCGCCATGGGCAGGGCCCAAGAGACCCAGTACTTC. It yields the protein CASAMGRAQETQYF. The full variable domain, completed using reference TRBV2 and TRBJ2-5, is EPEVTQTPSHQVTQMGQEVILRCVPISNHLYFYWYRQILGQKVEFLVSFYNNEISEKSEIFDDQFSVERPDGSNFTLKIRSTKLEDSAMYFCASAMGRAQETQYFGPGTRLLVL.

This clone showed up just once. The V and J genes are TRBV6-5 and TRBJ1-6; TRBD1 aligns across 9 bases. The V and J ends lost 4 bases and 8 bases, in that order; junction bases with no gene match: 3. CDR1 MNHEY and CDR2 SVGAGI come from the germline V gene. CDR3 length: 14 residues. The CDR3 sequence: CASSSGTGYSPLHF. The CDR3 DNA reads as TGTGCCAGCAGTTCCGGGACAGGGTATTCACCCCTCCACTTT.

The genes are TRBV29-1 and TRBJ1-2; D is possibly TRBD1 (5 bases). V lost 6 bases and J lost 11, with 13 bases in between. This CDR3 contains 10 residues. CDR1 and CDR2 (germline): SQVTM, ANQGSEA. DNA of the CDR3: TGCAGCGTAACGACAGCTGAATACACCTTC. It is translated as CSVTTAEYTF.

The rearrangement uses TRBV7-2 and TRBJ1-6; D may be TRBD1 (6 bases). Per germline, CDR1 SGHTA and CDR2 FQGNSA. The V gene lost 2 bases and the J gene lost 8 bases, with 13 bases spanning the gap. This CDR3 has 15 residues. This CDR3 is CASSLTTGPYSPLHF. The CDR3 nucleotides are TGTGCCAGCAGCTTAACGACAGGCCCCTATTCACCCCTCCACTTT.

This chain connects TRBV9 to TRBJ2-3; D ambiguous. Germline CDR1 is SGDLS and CDR2 is YYNGEE. The CDR3 is 13 residues long. Trimming cost V 4 bases and J 0 bases, with 6 bases left between them. DNA for the CDR3: TGTGCCAGCAGCTTAACTAGCACAGATACGCAGTATTTT. Its protein is CASSLTSTDTQYF.

The chain recombines TRBV28 with TRBJ2-7, with D perhaps matching TRBD1 (6 bases). V was pared by 10 bases and J by 3 bases, with 16 bases between. The CDR3 length is 13 residues. The germline V gene encodes CDR1 MDHEN and CDR2 SYDVKM. CDR3 nucleotide sequence: TGTGCCACTCGGACAGCCGGCTTCTACGAGCAGTACTTC. It specifies CATRTAGFYEQYF.

The rearrangement uses TRBV11-1 and TRBJ2-1; 7 bases agree with TRBD1. J gave up 8 bases and V 4 bases, and 11 bases lay outside the gene matches. The CDR3 contains 15 residues. CDR1 is SGHAT, CDR2 FQDESV, per germline (reference sequence). CDR3 nucleotides: TGTGCCAGCAGCTCACTACAGGGGCTGTACTATGAGCAGTTCTTC. It translates to CASSSLQGLYYEQFF. Looking up the rest from reference TRBV11-1 and TRBJ2-1 gives the full variable domain: EAEVAQSPRYKITEKSQAVAFWCDPISGHATLYWYRQILGQGPELLVQFQDESVVDDSQLPKDRFSAERLKGVDSTLKIQPAELGDSAMYLCASSSLQGLYYEQFFGPGTRLTVL.

This clone was counted a single time. The rearrangement links TRBV6-5 to TRBJ2-5; TRBD1 matches at 7 bases. CDR3 length: 13 residues. Trimming at V came to 6 bases and at J to 5 bases, leaving 6 bases not matched to a gene. Germline lookup yields CDR1 MNHEY and CDR2 SVGAGI. This CDR3 is CASSTTGLETQYF. DNA of the CDR3: TGTGCCAGCAGCACGACAGGGTTGGAGACCCAGTACTTC.

The rearrangement joins TRBV7-8 to TRBJ2-1; TRBD2 agrees at 9 bases. V shed 1 base and J 3 bases; nucleotides not matched to a gene: 10. In germline, CDR1 is SGHVS, CDR2 FQNEAQ. The CDR3 length is 18 residues. The CDR3, as DNA: TGTGCCAGCAGCTTAGAACGGTGGTTAGCGGGGGACTACAATGAGCAGTTCTTC. It specifies CASSLERWLAGDYNEQFF.

The rearrangement uses TRBV28 and TRBJ2-5, with TRBD1 as a possible D gene (6 bases). The germline V and J ends were trimmed by 5 bases and 3 bases, with 13 bases remaining between them. There are 14 residues in the CDR3. From germline, CDR1 is MDHEN and CDR2 SYDVKM. For the CDR3, the DNA is TGTGCCAGCAGTACCATGGACAGCGAAGAGACCCAGTACTTC. Protein: CASSTMDSEETQYF.

CDR3 bases: TGTGCCAGCAGTCTGCTGGCTCAAGCTTTCTTT. This sequence encodes CASSLLAQAFF. The gene calls are TRBV28 and TRBJ1-1; D is unresolved. V was clipped by 5 bases and J by 9 bases, with 10 bases between them. The germline gives CDR1 MDHEN, CDR2 SYDVKM. The CDR3 is 11 residues long.

The rearrangement links TRBV28 to TRBJ1-2, with D hard to call. This CDR3 contains 8 residues. Germline V gives CDR1 MDHEN, CDR2 SYDVKM. The CDR3 coding sequence is TGTAGGGAGTATGGCTACACCTTC. Protein sequence: CREYGYTF.